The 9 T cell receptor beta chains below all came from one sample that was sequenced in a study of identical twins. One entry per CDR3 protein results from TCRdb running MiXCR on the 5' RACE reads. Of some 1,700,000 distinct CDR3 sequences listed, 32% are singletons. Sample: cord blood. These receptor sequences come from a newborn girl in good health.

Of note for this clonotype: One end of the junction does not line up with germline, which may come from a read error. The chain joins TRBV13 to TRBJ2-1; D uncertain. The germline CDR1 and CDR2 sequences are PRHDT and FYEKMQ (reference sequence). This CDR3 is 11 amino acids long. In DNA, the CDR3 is TGTGCCAGCAGCTTAAATAATGAGGAGTTCTTC. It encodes CASSLNNEEFF. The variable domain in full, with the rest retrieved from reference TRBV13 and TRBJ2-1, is AAGVIQSPRHLIKEKRETATLKCYPIPRHDTVYWYQQGPGQDPQFLISFYEKMQSDKGSIPDRFSAQQFSDYHSELNMSSLELGDSALYFCASSLNNEEFFGPGTRLTVL.

DNA of the CDR3: TGTGCCAGCAGCTTGGGCAGGGTAGTCGCCGAGCAGTACTTC. Amino acids: CASSLGRVVAEQYF. The chain uses TRBV11-1 and TRBJ2-7; a weak D match, TRBD1 (5 bases). The germline V and J ends were trimmed by 3 bases and 6 bases, with 15 bases remaining between them. CDR3 size: 14 residues. Germline V gene lookup returns CDR1 SGHAT and CDR2 FQDESV (reference sequence).

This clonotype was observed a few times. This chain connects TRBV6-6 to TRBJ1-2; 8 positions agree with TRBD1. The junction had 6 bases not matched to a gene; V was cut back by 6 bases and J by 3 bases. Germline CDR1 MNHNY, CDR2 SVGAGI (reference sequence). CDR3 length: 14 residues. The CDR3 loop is CASSGQGGDYGYTF. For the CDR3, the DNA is TGTGCCAGCAGCGGACAGGGTGGGGACTATGGCTACACCTTC.

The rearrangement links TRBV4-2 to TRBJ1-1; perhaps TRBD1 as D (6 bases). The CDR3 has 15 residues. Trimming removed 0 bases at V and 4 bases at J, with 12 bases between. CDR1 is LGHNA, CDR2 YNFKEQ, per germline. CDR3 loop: CASSQETGLITEAFF. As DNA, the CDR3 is TGTGCCAGCAGCCAAGAGACAGGTTTGATCACTGAAGCTTTCTTT.

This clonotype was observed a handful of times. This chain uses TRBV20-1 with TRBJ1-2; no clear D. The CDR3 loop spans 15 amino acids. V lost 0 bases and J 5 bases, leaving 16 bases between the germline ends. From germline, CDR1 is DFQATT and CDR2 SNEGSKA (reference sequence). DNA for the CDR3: TGCAGTGCTAGAGAAGTGGGCAGAGACTCTTATGGCTACACCTTC. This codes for CSAREVGRDSYGYTF.

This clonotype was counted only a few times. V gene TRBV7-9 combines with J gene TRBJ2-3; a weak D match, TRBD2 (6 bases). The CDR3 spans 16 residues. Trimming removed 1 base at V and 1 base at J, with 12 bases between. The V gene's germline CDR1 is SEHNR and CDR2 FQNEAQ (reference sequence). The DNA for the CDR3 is TGTGCCAGCAGCTTAGGGAGGCGGGGCGGCACAGATACGCAGTATTTT. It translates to CASSLGRRGGTDTQYF. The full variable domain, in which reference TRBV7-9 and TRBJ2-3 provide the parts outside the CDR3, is DTGVSQNPRHKITKRGQNVTFRCDPISEHNRLYWYRQTLGQGPEFLTYFQNEAQLEKSRLLSDRFSAERPKGSFSTLEIQRTEQGDSAMYLCASSLGRRGGTDTQYFGPGTRLTVL.

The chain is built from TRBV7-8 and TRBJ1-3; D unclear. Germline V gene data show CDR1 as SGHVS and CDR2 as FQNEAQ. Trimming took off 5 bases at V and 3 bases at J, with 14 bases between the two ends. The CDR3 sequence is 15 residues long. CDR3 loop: CASSPSGGRGNTIYF. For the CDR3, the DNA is TGTGCCAGCAGCCCTTCTGGCGGGCGTGGAAACACCATATATTTT.

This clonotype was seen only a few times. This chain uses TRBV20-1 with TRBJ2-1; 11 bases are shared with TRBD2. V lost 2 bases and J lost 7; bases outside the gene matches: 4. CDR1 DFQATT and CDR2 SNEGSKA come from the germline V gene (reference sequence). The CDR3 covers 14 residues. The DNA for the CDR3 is TGCAGTGCTAGACAACTAGCGGGGGTAAATGAGCAGTTCTTC. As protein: CSARQLAGVNEQFF.

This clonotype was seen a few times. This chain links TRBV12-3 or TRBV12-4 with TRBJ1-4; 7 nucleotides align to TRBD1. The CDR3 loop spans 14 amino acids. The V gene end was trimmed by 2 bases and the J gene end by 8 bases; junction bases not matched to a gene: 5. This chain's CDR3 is CASSLPRGDEKLFF. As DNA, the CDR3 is TGTGCCAGCAGTTTACCCAGGGGGGACGAAAAACTGTTTTTT.